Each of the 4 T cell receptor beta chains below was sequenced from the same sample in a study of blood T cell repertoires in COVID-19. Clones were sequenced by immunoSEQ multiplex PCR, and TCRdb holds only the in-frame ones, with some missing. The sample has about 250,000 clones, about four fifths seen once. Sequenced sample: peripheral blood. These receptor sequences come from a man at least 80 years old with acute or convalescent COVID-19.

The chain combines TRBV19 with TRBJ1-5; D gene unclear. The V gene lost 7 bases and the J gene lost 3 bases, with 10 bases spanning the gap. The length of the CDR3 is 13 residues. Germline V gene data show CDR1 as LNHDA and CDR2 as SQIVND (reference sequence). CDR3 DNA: TGTGCCAGTAATTGGCAATTCAATCAGCCCCAGCATTTT. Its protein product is CASNWQFNQPQHF. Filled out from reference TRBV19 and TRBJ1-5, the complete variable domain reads DGGITQSPKYLFRKEGQNVTLSCEQNLNHDAMYWYRQDPGQGLRLIYYSQIVNDFQKGDIAEGYSVSREKKESFPLTVTSAQKNPTAFYLCASNWQFNQPQHFGDGTRLSIL.

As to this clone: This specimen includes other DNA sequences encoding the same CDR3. The CDR3 loop reads CASRQQETQYF. CDR3 bases: TGTGCCAGCAGACAGCAAGAGACCCAGTACTTC. The gene calls are TRBV6-5 and TRBJ2-5; D unresolved. Germline CDR1 MNHEY, CDR2 SVGAGI. This CDR3 has 11 amino acids. V dropped 6 bases and J dropped 2 bases, with 4 bases sitting between them.

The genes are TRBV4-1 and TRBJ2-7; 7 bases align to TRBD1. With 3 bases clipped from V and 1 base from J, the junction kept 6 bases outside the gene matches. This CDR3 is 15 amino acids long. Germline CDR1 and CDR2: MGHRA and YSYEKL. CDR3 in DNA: TGCGCCAGCAGCCACCGGGACAGCACGTCCTACGAGCAGTACTTC. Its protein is CASSHRDSTSYEQYF.

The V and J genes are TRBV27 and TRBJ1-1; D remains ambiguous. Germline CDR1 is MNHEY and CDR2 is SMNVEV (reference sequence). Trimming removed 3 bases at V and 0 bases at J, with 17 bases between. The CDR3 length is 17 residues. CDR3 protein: CASSLNRKGRMNTEAFF. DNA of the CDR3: TGTGCCAGCAGTTTGAATAGAAAAGGGAGGATGAACACTGAAGCTTTCTTT.